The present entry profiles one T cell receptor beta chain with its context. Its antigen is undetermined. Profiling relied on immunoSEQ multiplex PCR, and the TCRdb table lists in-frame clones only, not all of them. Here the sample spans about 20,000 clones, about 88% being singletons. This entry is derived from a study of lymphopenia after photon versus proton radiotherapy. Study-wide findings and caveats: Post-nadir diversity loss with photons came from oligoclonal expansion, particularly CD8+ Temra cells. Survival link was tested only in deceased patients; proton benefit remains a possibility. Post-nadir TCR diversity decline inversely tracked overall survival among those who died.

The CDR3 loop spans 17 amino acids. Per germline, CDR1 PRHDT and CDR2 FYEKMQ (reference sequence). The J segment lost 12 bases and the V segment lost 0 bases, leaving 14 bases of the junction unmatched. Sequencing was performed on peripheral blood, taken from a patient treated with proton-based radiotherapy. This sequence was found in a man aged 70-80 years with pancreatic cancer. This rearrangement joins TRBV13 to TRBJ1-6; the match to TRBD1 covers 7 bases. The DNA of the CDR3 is TGTGCCAGCAGCTTAGGTCGGGTCGGGACAGCAGCTTTACCCCTCCACTTT. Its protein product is CASSLGRVGTAALPLHF.